A single sample gave rise to the 23 T cell receptor beta chains below, sequenced in a study of cytomegalovirus exposure and HLA in healthy donors. Use of 60 Vbeta and 13 Jbeta primers characterized the PCR. Some clones are missing from TCRdb's copy, which holds only in-frame ones; the method was immunoSEQ multiplex PCR. The table records 150,000 to 180,000 clones, about 80% of them present only once. The sequencing sample was made of PBMCs. The receptors come from a woman between 45 and 65 years old in good health and CMV-seropositive.

The V gene is TRBV6-6, the J gene TRBJ2-1; 11 bases are a match to TRBD2. This CDR3 comprises 14 residues. V dropped 8 bases and J dropped 5; count of bases not matched to a gene: 5. Germline V gives CDR1 MNHNY, CDR2 SVGAGI (reference sequence). DNA for the CDR3: TGTGCCAGCGTAATAGCGGGGGGGAACAATGAGCAGTTCTTC. Translated: CASVIAGGNNEQFF.

The rearrangement uses TRBV9 and TRBJ2-7; 8 positions match TRBD1. J gave up 6 bases and V 3 bases, and 2 bases lay outside the gene matches. The germline gives CDR1 SGDLS, CDR2 YYNGEE. The CDR3 sequence is 12 residues long. CDR3 loop: CASSATGAEQYF. DNA for the CDR3: TGTGCCAGCAGCGCGACAGGGGCCGAGCAGTACTTC.

The table lists this clone with a few counts. The rearrangement joins TRBV30 to TRBJ1-1; a weak D match, TRBD1 (5 bases). V was trimmed by 5 bases and J by 1 base, leaving 8 bases between them. Germline V gene sequence: CDR1 GTSNPN, CDR2 SVGIG (reference sequence). The CDR3 covers 12 residues. CDR3 DNA: TGTGCCTGGGGGAGGGGGAACACTGAAGCTTTCTTT. It is translated as CAWGRGNTEAFF.

The chain carries TRBV6-6 and TRBJ2-7, with a tentative D call TRBD2 (7 bases). The V gene lost 6 bases and the J gene lost 3 bases, with 12 bases spanning the gap. Germline V gene sequence: CDR1 MNHNY, CDR2 SVGAGI (reference sequence). This CDR3 has 13 residues. CDR3 DNA: TGTGCCAGCAGGCTGGGGGGGCACTACGAGCAGTACTTC. Its protein product is CASRLGGHYEQYF.

The chain couples TRBV5-6 to TRBJ1-2, with unresolved D. Germline-derived CDR1 and CDR2 are SGHDT and YYEEEE. V gave up 2 bases and J gave up 3 bases, with 8 bases separating them. The CDR3 consists of 13 residues. The CDR3 spells CASSFLRDYGYTF. The CDR3, as DNA: TGTGCCAGCAGCTTCTTAAGAGACTATGGCTACACCTTC.

A single count supports this clone. The chain uses TRBV7-9 and TRBJ1-5, with D tentatively TRBD1 (5 bases). The CDR3 consists of 15 residues. The germline CDR1 and CDR2 sequences are SEHNR and FQNEAQ (reference sequence). V gave up 5 bases and J gave up 3 bases, with 14 bases separating them. The CDR3 sequence is CASSPPGRDNQPQHF. The CDR3 coding sequence is TGTGCCAGCAGCCCGCCAGGGCGGGACAATCAGCCCCAGCATTTT.

V and J are TRBV7-2 and TRBJ2-3; D is possibly TRBD2 (6 bases). The CDR3 is made up of 14 amino acids. Germline CDR1 reads SGHTA; CDR2 reads FQGNSA. Trimming stripped 8 bases from V and 1 base from J, with 13 bases between. The CDR3 loop is CASLIGRGTDTQYF. In nucleotides, the CDR3 is TGTGCCAGCCTTATCGGGAGAGGCACAGATACGCAGTATTTT.

The genes are TRBV19 and TRBJ2-2; 9 bases agree with TRBD2. After removal of 2 bases from V and 0 bases from J, the junction contained 4 bases not matched to a gene. The CDR3 spans 17 residues. Germline values: CDR1 LNHDA, CDR2 SQIVND (reference sequence). CDR3 loop: CASSISSGGSNTGELFF. The CDR3 DNA reads as TGTGCCAGTAGTATAAGTAGCGGGGGATCGAACACCGGGGAGCTGTTTTTT.

This clone was picked up one time. This chain uses TRBV12-2 with TRBJ1-6; the table gives TRBD1 as D, unverified against the DNA. TRBV12-2 is flagged as a pseudogene. This CDR3 spans 18 amino acids. CDR3 residues: CASRLPDRQSSYNSPPHF. The CDR3 DNA sequence: TGTGCAAGTCGCTTACCGGACAGACAGAGCTCCTATAATTCACCCCCCCACTTT.

In this sample, this clone turned up once. The chain recombines TRBV4-1 with TRBJ2-1; TRBD2 agrees at 9 bases. Germline CDR1 and CDR2: MGHRA and YSYEKL. The V and J ends lost 0 bases and 2 bases, in that order; junction bases with no gene match: 2. The CDR3 consists of 16 residues. The CDR3 loop is CASSQDLAGTYNEQFF. DNA for the CDR3: TGCGCCAGCAGCCAAGATCTAGCGGGGACCTACAATGAGCAGTTCTTC.

V gene TRBV6-5 combines with J gene TRBJ2-4; D may be TRBD2 (5 bases). This CDR3 spans 11 amino acids. Trimming took off 6 bases at V and 8 bases at J, with 8 bases between the two ends. Germline V gene data show CDR1 as MNHEY and CDR2 as SVGAGI. CDR3 region: CASSLGDIQYF. CDR3 nucleotides: TGTGCCAGCAGCCTCGGGGACATTCAGTACTTC.

This clone has more than one count but fewer than ten. The rearrangement links TRBV28 to TRBJ2-2, with D perhaps matching TRBD1 (5 bases). V lost 4 bases to trimming and J lost 3 bases, with 9 bases between them. The CDR3 sequence is 14 residues long. CDR1 and CDR2 (germline): MDHEN, SYDVKM. CDR3 loop: CASSSDRYTGELFF. Here the CDR3 DNA reads TGTGCCAGCAGTTCAGACAGATACACCGGGGAGCTGTTTTTT.

This clone was detected only a few times. The V call is TRBV6-5, the J call TRBJ2-5, with D perhaps TRBD2 (5 bases). Per the germline V gene, CDR1 is MNHEY and CDR2 is SVGAGI. CDR3 length: 12 residues. With 0 bases removed from V and 11 bases from J, the gap between germline ends came to 10 bases. CDR3 loop: CASSYSRTEQYF. The CDR3 DNA follows: TGTGCCAGCAGTTACTCTCGGACTGAGCAGTACTTC.

This clone was counted only a few times. This chain uses TRBV28 with TRBJ2-3, with TRBD1 identical over 9 bases. Germline V gives CDR1 MDHEN, CDR2 SYDVKM. The CDR3 runs 16 residues. V was pared by 7 bases and J by 2 bases, with 10 bases of the junction left unmatched. Written as DNA, the CDR3 is TGTGCCAGCAATTTTCCGGGACAGGGTCCCACAGATACGCAGTATTTT. This encodes CASNFPGQGPTDTQYF.

V usage is TRBV27 and J usage is TRBJ2-1; D is perhaps TRBD1 (6 bases). The V end lost 6 bases, the J end lost 4 bases, and 10 bases lay between the germline ends. The CDR3 totals 13 residues. Germline values: CDR1 MNHEY, CDR2 SMNVEV (reference sequence). The CDR3 nucleotides are TGTGCCAGCAGCCAGACAGGATACAATGAGCAGTTCTTC. Amino acid sequence: CASSQTGYNEQFF.

V gene TRBV7-7 combines with J gene TRBJ2-2, with TRBD2 identical over 12 bases. Germline V gene sequence: CDR1 SSHAT, CDR2 FNYEAQ (reference sequence). Trimming cost V 4 bases and J 3 bases; bases outside gene matches: 3. This CDR3 has 16 residues. CDR3 protein: CASSSTSGGDTGELFF. The CDR3 DNA reads as TGTGCCAGCAGCTCGACTAGCGGGGGAGACACCGGGGAGCTGTTTTTT. Combining the CDR3 with reference TRBV7-7 and TRBJ2-2 gives the whole variable domain GAGVSQSPRYKVTKRGQDVTLRCDPISSHATLYWYQQALGQGPEFLTYFNYEAQPDKSGLPSDRFSAERPEGSISTLTIQRTEQRDSAMYRCASSSTSGGDTGELFFGEGSRLTVL.

The V gene is TRBV6-1, the J gene TRBJ2-7; D gene ambiguous. This CDR3 is built from 11 residues. Trimming left V 4 bases short and J 2 bases short, with 3 bases between. Germline V CDR1 and CDR2: MNHNS, SASEGT. The CDR3 coding sequence is TGTGCCAGCAGTGCTACCTACGAGCAGTACTTC. This translates into CASSATYEQYF.

J is TRBJ2-7 and V is TRBV5-6; 7 nucleotides align to TRBD1. Germline assignment: CDR1 SGHDT and CDR2 YYEEEE. Losses at the gene ends were 4 bases for V and 2 bases for J; bases not matched to a gene: 9. CDR3 length equals 15 residues. The CDR3: CASSEQGRRTYEQYF. The CDR3 bases are TGTGCCAGCAGCGAACAGGGGCGCCGGACCTACGAGCAGTACTTC.

In DNA, the CDR3 is TGCGCCAGCAGCCAAGCGGTGCCGGGACAGGGGAGGGATGAGCAGTTCTTC. Translated: CASSQAVPGQGRDEQFF. The genes are TRBV4-1 and TRBJ2-1; 10 bases align to TRBD1. This CDR3 has 17 amino acids. V was pared by 1 base and J by 8 bases, with 11 bases of the junction left unmatched. The germline V gene has CDR1 MGHRA and CDR2 YSYEKL.

This clone was seen only once. This chain links TRBV4-3 with TRBJ1-3, with D hard to call. From germline, CDR1 is LGHNA and CDR2 YSLEER. The CDR3 runs 16 residues. V was shortened by 0 bases and J by 0 bases, with 9 bases between the two germline ends. In DNA, the CDR3 is TGCGCCAGCAGCCAAGATACTGGGCGCTCTGGAAACACCATATATTTT. Translation gives CASSQDTGRSGNTIYF.

The chain has TRBV7-2 and TRBJ2-2, with D hard to call. From germline, CDR1 is SGHTA and CDR2 FQGNSA. V lost 5 bases to trimming and J lost 1 base, with 8 bases between them. The CDR3 is 14 residues long. Written as DNA, the CDR3 is TGTGCCAGCAGCCTAAAGCGGAACACCGGGGAGCTGTTTTTT. It is translated as CASSLKRNTGELFF.

This clone was detected a few times. The chain recombines TRBV11-2 with TRBJ1-5; tentative D call: TRBD1 (5 bases). The CDR3 is 13 amino acids. With 4 bases removed from V and 2 bases from J, the gap between germline ends came to 6 bases. Germline lookup yields CDR1 SGHAT and CDR2 FQNNGV. As DNA, the CDR3 is TGTGCCAGCAGCTGGGGGGGCAATCAGCCCCAGCATTTT. Protein product: CASSWGGNQPQHF.

V and J are TRBV9 and TRBJ1-3; TRBD1 matches at 7 bases. The length of the CDR3 is 14 residues. V dropped 4 bases and J dropped 2; count of bases not matched to a gene: 3. From germline, CDR1 is SGDLS and CDR2 YYNGEE. The CDR3 DNA reads TGTGCCAGCAGCAAGACAGGGACTGGAAACACCATATATTTT. As protein: CASSKTGTGNTIYF. Supplemented by reference TRBV9 and TRBJ1-3, the full variable domain reads DSGVTQTPKHLITATGQRVTLRCSPRSGDLSVYWYQQSLDQGLQFLIQYYNGEERAKGNILERFSAQQFPDLHSELNLSSLELGDSALYFCASSKTGTGNTIYFGEGSWLTVV.